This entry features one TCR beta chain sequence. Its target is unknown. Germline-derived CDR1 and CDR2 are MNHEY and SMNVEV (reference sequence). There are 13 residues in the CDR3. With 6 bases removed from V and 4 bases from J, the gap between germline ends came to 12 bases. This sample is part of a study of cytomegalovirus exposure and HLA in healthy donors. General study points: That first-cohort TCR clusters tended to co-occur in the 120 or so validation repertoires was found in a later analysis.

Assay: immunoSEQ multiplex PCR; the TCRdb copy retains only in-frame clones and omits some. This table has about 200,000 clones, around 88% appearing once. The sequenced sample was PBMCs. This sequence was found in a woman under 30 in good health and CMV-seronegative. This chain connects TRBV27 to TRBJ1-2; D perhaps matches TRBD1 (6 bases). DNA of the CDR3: TGTGCCAGCAGACCTGGGGACATCTATGGCTACACCTTC. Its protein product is CASRPGDIYGYTF.